The 9 T cell receptor beta chains below all came from one sample that was sequenced in a study of shared clonotypes between healthy human individuals. The table came from immunoSEQ multiplex PCR; TCRdb's copy has only in-frame clones and leaves some out. The table lists about 2.4 million clones, roughly 93% of them singletons. Sequenced sample: naive CD4+ T cells from PBMCs. The subset is: CD45RA+ positively selected. The receptor source for this set is a man between 18 and 29 years old in good health. Some clones in this sample may be carry-over from other donors' samples.

This clone was detected once. Other DNA sequences in the sample encode the same CDR3. V gene TRBV9 combines with J gene TRBJ2-2; the match to TRBD2 covers 11 bases. Losses at the gene ends were 3 bases for V and 2 bases for J; bases not matched to a gene: 3. Per the germline V gene, CDR1 is SGDLS and CDR2 is YYNGEE. The CDR3 is 16 amino acids. The CDR3 DNA is TGTGCCAGCAGCGCGGGACTAGCGGAAAACACCGGGGAGCTGTTTTTT. Protein sequence: CASSAGLAENTGELFF.

The V gene is TRBV6-6, the J gene TRBJ2-5; D is ambiguous. The CDR3 is 15 residues long. Germline assignment: CDR1 MNHNY and CDR2 SVGAGI (reference sequence). The V end lost 1 base, the J end lost 2 bases, and 11 bases lay between the germline ends. CDR3 residues: CASSYLGGQQETQYF. For the CDR3, the DNA is TGTGCCAGCAGTTACTTGGGTGGCCAGCAAGAGACCCAGTACTTC.

The V call is TRBV5-4, the J call TRBJ1-1; no firm D call. CDR1 SGHNT and CDR2 YYREEE come from the germline V gene (reference sequence). The CDR3 spans 14 residues. V shed 3 bases and J shed 0 bases, with 9 bases lying between them. CDR3 coding DNA: TGTGCCAGCAGCTATTTCTCGGTGAACACTGAAGCTTTCTTT. Translated, it gives CASSYFSVNTEAFF.

The chain recombines TRBV21-1 with TRBJ2-3; the table's D call, TRBD2, has no DNA check behind it. TRBV21-1 is assigned pseudogene status. The CDR3 sequence is 17 residues long. CDR3: CASSSPTRTVEVGTQYF. In nucleotides, the CDR3 is TGTGCCAGCAGCTCCCCGACCCGCACGGTCGAGGTCGGGACGCAGTATTTT.

The CDR3 here is CASSAHRGRTYEQYF. For the CDR3, the DNA is TGTGCCAGCAGTGCCCACAGGGGGCGAACCTACGAGCAGTACTTC. The V and J genes are TRBV27 and TRBJ2-7; TRBD1 matches 9 bases. V was clipped by 5 bases and J by 2 bases; unmatched bases: 7. The germline gives CDR1 MNHEY, CDR2 SMNVEV (reference sequence). CDR3 length: 15 amino acids.

J is TRBJ2-6 and V is TRBV2; the D gene is possibly TRBD2 (5 bases). The CDR3 sequence is 15 residues long. V was shortened by 4 bases and J by 2 bases, with 9 bases between the two germline ends. Germline values: CDR1 SNHLY, CDR2 FYNNEI. The CDR3 region is CASSVEGAGANVLTF. The CDR3 nucleotides are TGTGCCAGCAGTGTTGAGGGTGCTGGGGCCAACGTCCTGACTTTC.

V gene TRBV5-6 combines with J gene TRBJ2-5; D uncertain. Trimming shortened V by 0 bases and J by 3 bases, and 6 bases separated the two germline ends. CDR1 and CDR2 (germline): SGHDT, YYEEEE. The CDR3 runs 13 residues. This chain's CDR3 is CASSLVQEETQYF. In DNA form, the CDR3 reads TGTGCCAGCAGCTTGGTCCAGGAAGAGACCCAGTACTTC.

This sequence joins TRBV27 and TRBJ2-7; D possibly corresponds to TRBD1 (6 bases). Germline V CDR1 and CDR2: MNHEY, SMNVEV (reference sequence). The V gene lost 3 bases and the J gene lost 2 bases, with 14 bases spanning the gap. CDR3 length equals 15 residues. The CDR3 spells CASSFQGRLPYEQYF. CDR3 in DNA: TGTGCCAGCAGTTTCCAGGGGCGACTTCCCTACGAGCAGTACTTC.

This chain joins TRBV18 and TRBJ2-7, with TRBD2 matching over 11 bases. Per germline, CDR1 KGHSH and CDR2 LQKENI. CDR3 length: 15 amino acids. J was trimmed by 4 bases and V by 5 bases; bases with no gene match: 7. The CDR3 DNA is TGTGCCAGCTCAGCGGGACTAGCGGACGGTTACGAGCAGTACTTC. Encoded protein: CASSAGLADGYEQYF.